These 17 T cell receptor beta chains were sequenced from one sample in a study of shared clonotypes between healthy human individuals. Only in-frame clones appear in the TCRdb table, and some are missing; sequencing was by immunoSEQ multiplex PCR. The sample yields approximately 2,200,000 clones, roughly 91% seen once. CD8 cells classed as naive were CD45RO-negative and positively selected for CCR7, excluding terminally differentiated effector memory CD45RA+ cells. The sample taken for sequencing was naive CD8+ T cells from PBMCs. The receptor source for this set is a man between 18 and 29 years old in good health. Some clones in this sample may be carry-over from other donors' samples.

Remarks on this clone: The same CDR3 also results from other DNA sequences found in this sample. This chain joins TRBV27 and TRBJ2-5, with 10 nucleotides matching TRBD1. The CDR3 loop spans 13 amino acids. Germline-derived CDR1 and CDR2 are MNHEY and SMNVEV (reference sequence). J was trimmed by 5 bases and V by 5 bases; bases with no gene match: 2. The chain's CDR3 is CASSDRGQETQYF. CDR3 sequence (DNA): TGTGCCAGCAGTGACAGGGGGCAGGAGACCCAGTACTTC.

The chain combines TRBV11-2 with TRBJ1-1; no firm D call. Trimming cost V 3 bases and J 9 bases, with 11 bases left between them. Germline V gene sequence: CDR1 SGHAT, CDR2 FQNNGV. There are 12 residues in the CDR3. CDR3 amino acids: CASSFEKGKAFF. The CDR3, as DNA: TGTGCCAGCAGCTTCGAAAAAGGGAAAGCTTTCTTT.

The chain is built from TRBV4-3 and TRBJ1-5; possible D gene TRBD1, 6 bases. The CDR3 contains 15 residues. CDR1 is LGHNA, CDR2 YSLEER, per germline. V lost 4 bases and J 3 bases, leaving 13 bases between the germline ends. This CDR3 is CASSPDPGANQPQHF. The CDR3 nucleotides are TGCGCCAGCAGCCCTGATCCAGGGGCCAATCAGCCCCAGCATTTT.

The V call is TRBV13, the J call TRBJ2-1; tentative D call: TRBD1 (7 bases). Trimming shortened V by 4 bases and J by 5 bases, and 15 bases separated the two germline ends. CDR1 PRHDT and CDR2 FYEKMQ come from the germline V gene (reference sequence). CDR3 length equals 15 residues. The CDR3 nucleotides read TGTGCCAGCAGCTCCAGGACAGGACTAAACAATGAGCAGTTCTTC. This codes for CASSSRTGLNNEQFF.

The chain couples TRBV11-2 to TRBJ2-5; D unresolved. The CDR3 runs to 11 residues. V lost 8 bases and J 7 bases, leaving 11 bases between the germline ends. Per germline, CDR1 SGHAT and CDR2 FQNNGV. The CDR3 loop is CASLGGGTQYF. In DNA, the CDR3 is TGTGCCAGCCTGGGTGGCGGGACCCAGTACTTC.

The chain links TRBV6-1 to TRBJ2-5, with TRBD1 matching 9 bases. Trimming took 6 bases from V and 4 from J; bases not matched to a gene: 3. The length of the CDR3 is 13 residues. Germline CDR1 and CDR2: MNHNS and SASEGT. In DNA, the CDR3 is TGTGCCAGCAGGGACAGGGGTTTAGAGACCCAGTACTTC. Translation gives CASRDRGLETQYF.

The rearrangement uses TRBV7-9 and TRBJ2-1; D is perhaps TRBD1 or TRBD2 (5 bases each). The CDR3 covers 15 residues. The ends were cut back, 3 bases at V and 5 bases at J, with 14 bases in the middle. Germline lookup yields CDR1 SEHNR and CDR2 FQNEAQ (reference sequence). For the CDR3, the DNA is TGTGCCAGCAGCTTTAGTGGGACCAAGAACAATGAGCAGTTCTTC. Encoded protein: CASSFSGTKNNEQFF.

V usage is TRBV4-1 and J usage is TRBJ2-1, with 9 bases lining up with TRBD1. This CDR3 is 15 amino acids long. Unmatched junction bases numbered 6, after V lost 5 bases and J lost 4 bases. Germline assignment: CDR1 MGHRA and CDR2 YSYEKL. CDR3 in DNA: TGCGCCAGCAGCTCCCGGACAGGGGAGTACAATGAGCAGTTCTTC. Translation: CASSSRTGEYNEQFF.

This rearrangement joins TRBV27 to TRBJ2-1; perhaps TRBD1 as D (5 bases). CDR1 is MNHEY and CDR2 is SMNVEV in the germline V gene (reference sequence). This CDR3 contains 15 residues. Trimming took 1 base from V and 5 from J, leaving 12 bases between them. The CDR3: CASSLFPGSHNEQFF. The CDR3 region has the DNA TGTGCCAGCAGTTTATTCCCAGGGTCCCACAATGAGCAGTTCTTC.

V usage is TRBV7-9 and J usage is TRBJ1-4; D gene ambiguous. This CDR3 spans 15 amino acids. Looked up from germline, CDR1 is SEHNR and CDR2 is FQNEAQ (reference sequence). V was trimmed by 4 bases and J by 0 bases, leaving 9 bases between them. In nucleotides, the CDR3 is TGTGCCAGCAGCTCCCGAACGGCAACTAATGAAAAACTGTTTTTT. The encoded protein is CASSSRTATNEKLFF.

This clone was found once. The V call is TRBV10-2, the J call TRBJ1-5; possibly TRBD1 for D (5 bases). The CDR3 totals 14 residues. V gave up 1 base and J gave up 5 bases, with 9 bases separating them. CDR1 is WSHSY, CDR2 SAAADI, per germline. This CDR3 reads CASSEWDRDQPQHF. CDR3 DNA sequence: TGCGCCAGCAGTGAGTGGGACCGAGATCAGCCCCAGCATTTT.

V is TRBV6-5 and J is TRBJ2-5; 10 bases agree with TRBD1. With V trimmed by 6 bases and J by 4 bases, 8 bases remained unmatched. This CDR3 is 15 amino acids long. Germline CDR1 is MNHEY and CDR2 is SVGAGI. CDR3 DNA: TGTGCCAGCAGCCCCAAGGGGGACAGGGGAGAGACCCAGTACTTC. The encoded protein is CASSPKGDRGETQYF.

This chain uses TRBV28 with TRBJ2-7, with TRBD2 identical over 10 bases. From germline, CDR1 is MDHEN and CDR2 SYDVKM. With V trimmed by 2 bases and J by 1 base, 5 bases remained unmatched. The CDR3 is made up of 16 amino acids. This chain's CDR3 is CASSLRLAGVSYEQYF. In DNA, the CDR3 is TGTGCCAGCAGTTTACGTCTAGCGGGAGTGTCCTACGAGCAGTACTTC. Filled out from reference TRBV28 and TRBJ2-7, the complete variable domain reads DVKVTQSSRYLVKRTGEKVFLECVQDMDHENMFWYRQDPGLGLRLIYFSYDVKMKEKGDIPEGYSVSREKKERFSLILESASTNQTSMYLCASSLRLAGVSYEQYFGPGTRLTVT.

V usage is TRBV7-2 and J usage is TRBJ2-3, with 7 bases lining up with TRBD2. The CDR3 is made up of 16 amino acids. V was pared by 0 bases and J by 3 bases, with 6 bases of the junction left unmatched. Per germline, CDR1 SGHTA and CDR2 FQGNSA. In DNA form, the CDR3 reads TGTGCCAGCAGCTTAGCGGTAGGGACTATTACAGATACGCAGTATTTT. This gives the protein CASSLAVGTITDTQYF. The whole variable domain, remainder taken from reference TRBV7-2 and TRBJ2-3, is GAGVSQSPSNKVTEKGKDVELRCDPISGHTALYWYRQSLGQGLEFLIYFQGNSAPDKSGLPSDRFSAERTGGSVSTLTIQRTQQEDSAVYLCASSLAVGTITDTQYFGPGTRLTVL.

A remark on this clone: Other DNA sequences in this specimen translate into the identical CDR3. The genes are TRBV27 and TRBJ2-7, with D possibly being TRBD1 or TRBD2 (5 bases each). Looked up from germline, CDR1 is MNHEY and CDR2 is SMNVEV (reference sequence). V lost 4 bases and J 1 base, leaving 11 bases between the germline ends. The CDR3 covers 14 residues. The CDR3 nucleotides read TGTGCCAGCAGTTGGGACGGATCTTCCTACGAGCAGTACTTC. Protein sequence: CASSWDGSSYEQYF.

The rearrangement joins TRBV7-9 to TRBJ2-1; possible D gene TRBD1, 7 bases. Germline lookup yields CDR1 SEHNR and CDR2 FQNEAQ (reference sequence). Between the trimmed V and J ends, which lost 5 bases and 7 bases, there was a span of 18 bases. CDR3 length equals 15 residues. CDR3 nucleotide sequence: TGTGCCAGCAGCCCGCGGGACAGCGTTTTTAATGAGCAGTTCTTC. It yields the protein CASSPRDSVFNEQFF.

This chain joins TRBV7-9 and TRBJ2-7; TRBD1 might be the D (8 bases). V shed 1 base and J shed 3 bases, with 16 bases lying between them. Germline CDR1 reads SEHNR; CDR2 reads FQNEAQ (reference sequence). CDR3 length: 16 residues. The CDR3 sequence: CASSLGNTGGDYEQYF. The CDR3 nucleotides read TGTGCCAGCAGCTTAGGGAATACAGGGGGGGACTACGAGCAGTACTTC.